One sample yielded the 17 T cell receptor beta chains listed below, sequenced in a study of blood T cell repertoires in COVID-19. Using immunoSEQ multiplex PCR, the repertoire was profiled, and TCRdb retains in-frame clones only, with some absent. The table includes roughly 300,000 clones, around 85% detected once. Sequencing was carried out using PBMCs or T cells enriched from blood (not recorded which). These receptors were obtained from a woman in her forties or fifties who had recovered from COVID-19.

The chain is built from TRBV21-1 and TRBJ1-2; the table assigns TRBD1, which was not confirmed against the DNA. TRBV21-1 is noted as a pseudogene. The CDR3 is 15 amino acids. This chain's CDR3 is CASIARVGACYGYTF. DNA of the CDR3: TGTGCCAGCATCGCTCGGGTAGGGGCGTGCTATGGCTACACCTTC.

The chain links TRBV4-1 to TRBJ1-6; D might be TRBD1 (5 bases). Looked up from germline, CDR1 is MGHRA and CDR2 is YSYEKL. Trimming pared 1 base from V and 8 bases from J, leaving 15 bases between. The CDR3 covers 16 residues. DNA for the CDR3: TGCGCCAGCAGCCAAGTGCAGGGAATTCAGTATTCACCCCTCCACTTT. This translates into CASSQVQGIQYSPLHF.

Worth noting for this clone: One junction end does not reproduce the germline sequence, and a read error may be involved. The rearrangement links TRBV19 to TRBJ1-6; 9 nucleotides align to TRBD1. This CDR3 is 16 amino acids long. Germline loops: CDR1 LNHDA, CDR2 SQIVND (reference sequence). The DNA for the CDR3 is TGTGCTAGTAGGCTTGCTGGGACAGGGCCAAATTCACCCCTCCACTTT. Protein product: CASRLAGTGPNSPLHF.

This clone was counted once. The rearrangement joins TRBV5-1 to TRBJ1-6, with D possibly TRBD1 on 6 matching bases. The CDR3 runs 16 residues. Per germline, CDR1 SGHRS and CDR2 YFSETQ. V was cut by 0 bases and J by 3 bases, with 10 bases left in between. The CDR3 nucleotides read TGCGCCAGCAGCTTGGACAGGGCGAACTATAATTCACCCCTCCACTTT. This codes for CASSLDRANYNSPLHF.

The chain is built from TRBV5-1 and TRBJ1-4; D call uncertain. Per the germline V gene, CDR1 is SGHRS and CDR2 is YFSETQ. CDR3 length: 15 residues. V lost 4 bases and J 8 bases, leaving 18 bases between the germline ends. The CDR3 loop reads CASSPQREGMEKLFF. The CDR3 DNA follows: TGCGCCAGCAGCCCCCAACGGGAGGGTATGGAAAAACTGTTTTTT.

The chain has TRBV7-9 and TRBJ1-2; a weak D match, TRBD1 (5 bases). The CDR3 is 11 residues long. Deletions cut 5 bases from V and 8 bases from J, with 9 bases between. The germline CDR1 and CDR2 sequences are SEHNR and FQNEAQ (reference sequence). The CDR3 is CASSPKGGYTF. The CDR3 nucleotides are TGTGCCAGCAGCCCAAAGGGGGGCTACACCTTC.

The V and J genes are TRBV5-6 and TRBJ1-2; TRBD1 might be the D (6 bases). CDR1 and CDR2 from the germline V gene are SGHDT and YYEEEE. The CDR3 is 13 residues long. Trimming cost V 4 bases and J 4 bases, with 11 bases left between them. The CDR3 nucleotides are TGTGCCAGCAGCGCGGACAGCCCCTATGGCTACACCTTC. Its protein product is CASSADSPYGYTF.

The gene calls are TRBV5-1 and TRBJ1-1; no clear D. Germline CDR1 and CDR2: SGHRS and YFSETQ. The CDR3 length is 15 residues. V was pared by 0 bases and J by 0 bases, with 9 bases between. The CDR3 loop reads CASSLGGFVNTEAFF. The CDR3 nucleotides read TGCGCCAGCAGCTTGGGTGGCTTCGTGAACACTGAAGCTTTCTTT.

The rearrangement joins TRBV27 to TRBJ2-1; D not resolved. The ends were cut back, 4 bases at V and 9 bases at J, with 19 bases in the middle. This CDR3 has 15 residues. The germline gives CDR1 MNHEY, CDR2 SMNVEV (reference sequence). Here the CDR3 reads CASSSKPRAGGEQFF. In DNA form, the CDR3 reads TGTGCCAGCAGTTCCAAACCTCGAGCCGGCGGTGAGCAGTTCTTC.

The rearrangement links TRBV6-5 to TRBJ1-1, with no clear D. CDR3 length: 10 amino acids. CDR1 MNHEY and CDR2 SVGAGI come from the germline V gene. Trimming left V 4 bases short and J 11 bases short, with 8 bases between. The CDR3 sequence: CASSWSNAFF. The CDR3 DNA reads as TGTGCCAGCAGTTGGAGTAATGCTTTCTTT.

V and J are TRBV9 and TRBJ1-6; possibly TRBD1 for D (5 bases). Germline V CDR1 and CDR2: SGDLS, YYNGEE. V was shortened by 3 bases and J by 3 bases, with 7 bases between the two germline ends. CDR3 length equals 14 residues. The CDR3 nucleotides read TGTGCCAGCAGCGGGGGCGTCTATAATTCACCCCTCCACTTT. Translating gives CASSGGVYNSPLHF.

This rearrangement joins TRBV5-6 to TRBJ1-4; D might be TRBD1 (6 bases). The CDR3 has 15 amino acids. With 0 bases removed from V and 3 bases from J, the gap between germline ends came to 9 bases. Germline assignment: CDR1 SGHDT and CDR2 YYEEEE. For the CDR3, the DNA is TGTGCCAGCAGCTTGGGACAGGTGCCTAATGAAAAACTGTTTTTT. Translation: CASSLGQVPNEKLFF.

In this sample, this clone turned up once. The J gene is TRBJ1-5, the V gene TRBV2; 7 nucleotides agree with TRBD1. Germline V CDR1 and CDR2: SNHLY, FYNNEI. With 4 bases clipped from V and 6 bases from J, the junction kept 9 bases outside the gene matches. This CDR3 is 15 amino acids long. CDR3 protein: CASSAVDRVSQPQHF. The CDR3 region has the DNA TGTGCCAGCAGTGCCGTAGACAGGGTCAGTCAGCCCCAGCATTTT.

This chain connects TRBV27 to TRBJ2-1; D may be TRBD1 (5 bases). There are 11 residues in the CDR3. The V end lost 5 bases, the J end lost 11 bases, and 10 bases lay between the germline ends. Germline loops: CDR1 MNHEY, CDR2 SMNVEV (reference sequence). CDR3 sequence (DNA): TGTGCCAGCAGTATTACAGGAAAGCAGTTCTTC. This encodes CASSITGKQFF.

The rearrangement uses TRBV19 and TRBJ1-5; D not resolved. Germline V lookup: CDR1 LNHDA, CDR2 SQIVND (reference sequence). The CDR3 is 15 amino acids. The V end lost 3 bases, the J end lost 3 bases, and 12 bases lay between the germline ends. The CDR3 spells CASSMFPENNQPQHF. DNA for the CDR3: TGTGCCAGTAGTATGTTCCCGGAGAACAATCAGCCCCAGCATTTT. Filled out from reference TRBV19 and TRBJ1-5, the complete variable domain reads DGGITQSPKYLFRKEGQNVTLSCEQNLNHDAMYWYRQDPGQGLRLIYYSQIVNDFQKGDIAEGYSVSREKKESFPLTVTSAQKNPTAFYLCASSMFPENNQPQHFGDGTRLSIL.

The chain combines TRBV13 with TRBJ2-1, with TRBD2 identical over 10 bases. Germline values: CDR1 PRHDT, CDR2 FYEKMQ (reference sequence). This CDR3 spans 15 amino acids. V dropped 6 bases and J dropped 2; count of bases not matched to a gene: 4. In DNA, the CDR3 is TGTGCCAGCAGTTTTAGCGGGGGGCCCTACAATGAGCAGTTCTTC. Encoded protein: CASSFSGGPYNEQFF.

Only one count was recorded for this clone. V is TRBV24-1 and J is TRBJ2-1; tentatively, D is TRBD1 (6 bases). V lost 9 bases, J lost 0 bases, and 8 bases lay in between. Per the germline V gene, CDR1 is KGHDR and CDR2 is SFDVKD. The CDR3 loop spans 13 amino acids. CDR3 coding DNA: TGTGCCACCCAGGGGAGCTCCTACAATGAGCAGTTCTTC. The encoded protein is CATQGSSYNEQFF.